The rows below give T cell receptor beta chains drawn from one sample of a study of blood T cells in healthy people across ages. Via MiXCR, TCRdb re-called the 5' RACE reads, giving one row per CDR3 protein. This table has fewer than 700,000 distinct CDR3 sequences, around 38% appearing once. The material sequenced was blood. All receptors come from a man older than 75 in good health. Both conserved end residues are part of each CDR3. A D gene is named only where the DNA matches it firmly. Part of the rows lack a size; the others show once, few, many or a class for expanded clones.

few	TRBJ2-5	TRBV7-2	NA	TGTGCCAGCAGCTCCTCCCCCCAGGTGGGAGCAACTCCTTTGGCCCAGTACTTC	CASSSSPQVGATPLAQYF
NA	TRBJ2-7	TRBV7-9	NA	TGTGCCAGCAGCCCTACAGGCACTTCTTCCTACAATGAGCAGTACTTC	CASSPTGTSSYNEQYF
NA	TRBJ2-3	TRBV6-5	NA	TGTGCCAGCGTCGCAGCTGGAAGTAGCACAGATACGCAGTATTTT	CASVAAGSSTDTQYF
few	TRBJ1-6	TRBV14	NA	TGTGCCAGCAGCCAAGATCCAGCCAATTCACCCCTCCACTTT	CASSQDPANSPLHF
many	TRBJ1-2	TRBV7-2	TRBD1	TGTGCCAGCAGCTTGGGACAGGGGAGCTATGGCTACACCTTC	CASSLGQGSYGYTF
NA	TRBJ1-2	TRBV7-9	TRBD1	TGTGCCAGCAGCCGACAGGGTGATGGCTACACCTTC	CASSRQGDGYTF
few	TRBJ2-3	TRBV18	TRBD2	TGTGCCAGCTTGGAGCGGGGGGCGACAGATACGCAGTATTTT	CASLERGATDTQYF
few	TRBJ2-1	TRBV7-8	TRBD1	TGTGCCAGCAGACAGGGGGTAAATGAGCAGTTCTTC	CASRQGVNEQFF
few	TRBJ2-3	TRBV5-1	TRBD2	TGCGCCAGCAGCGAATCTAGCGGGGGGGGACCAAGCACAGATACGCAGTATTTT	CASSESSGGGPSTDTQYF
NA	TRBJ1-5	TRBV6-2/TRBV6-3	NA	TGTGCCAGCAGTTACCCTAAAGGGGGGGATCAGCCCCAGCATTTT	CASSYPKGGDQPQHF
NA	TRBJ2-1	TRBV6-2/TRBV6-3	TRBD2	TGTGCCAGCAGTTACTCAGGACTAGCGGGAGTATCGTACAATGAGCAGTTCTTC	CASSYSGLAGVSYNEQFF
NA	TRBJ2-2	TRBV28	NA	TGTGCCAGCAGTTTATTGAAGGGGTACACCGGGGAGCTGTTTTTT	CASSLLKGYTGELFF
many	TRBJ2-7	TRBV7-9	NA	TGTGCCAGCAGCTCTCAGGCCTACGAGCAGTACTTC	CASSSQAYEQYF